This TCR beta chain stems from a study of early T cells in non-severe SARS-CoV-2 infection. Turning to the study itself: Investigators sequenced bulk RNA drawn from unsorted whole blood, and chains remained unpaired.

Unique molecular identifiers were affixed to single, distinct cDNA molecules. MiXCR, run by TCRdb on the 5' RACE reads, gives a single entry per CDR3 protein. The sample holds around 82,000 distinct CDR3 sequences, roughly 14% seen once. Overall study findings and caveats: There was a bias toward anti-spike CD8 responses in VDJdb matching, which missed private and CD4 specificities.

On this clonotype: Its target is unknown.

V was trimmed by 4 bases and J by 5 bases, leaving 12 bases between them. The CDR3 loop spans 14 amino acids. The germline CDR1 and CDR2 sequences are MNHEY and SVGEGT. Specimen: whole blood. This TCR came from an adult who was a healthcare worker with PCR-confirmed SARS-CoV-2 infection or an uninfected control (not recorded which). The V gene is TRBV6-2 or TRBV6-3, the J gene TRBJ1-5; D remains ambiguous. The CDR3 is CASSSRHVHQPQHF. The CDR3 DNA reads as TGTGCCAGCAGTTCCAGACACGTACATCAGCCCCAGCATTTT.